The T cell receptor beta chain described here comes from a study of cytomegalovirus exposure and HLA in healthy donors. The CDR3 extends over 13 amino acids. V lost 3 bases, J lost 7 bases, and 3 bases stayed unmatched. Germline V CDR1 and CDR2: GTSNPN, SVGIG (reference sequence). The PCR made use of 60 Vbeta and 13 Jbeta primers. Only in-frame clones appear in the TCRdb table, and some are missing; sequencing was by immunoSEQ multiplex PCR. This table has 150,000 to 200,000 clones, roughly 77% appearing once. V and J are TRBV30 and TRBJ1-6, with 7 bases that match TRBD1. This TCR was recovered from a woman aged 40 to 50 in good health and CMV-seropositive. The sequencing input was PBMCs. The CDR3 DNA reads TGTGCCTGGAGGGGACAGCCCAATTCACCCCTCCACTTT. This codes for CAWRGQPNSPLHF. Together with reference TRBV30 and TRBJ1-6, the CDR3 gives the full variable domain: SQTIHQWPATLVQPVGSPLSLECTVEGTSNPNLYWYRQAAGRGLQLLFYSVGIGQISSEVPQNLSASRPQDRQFILSSKKLLLSDSGFYLCAWRGQPNSPLHFGNGTRLTVT.